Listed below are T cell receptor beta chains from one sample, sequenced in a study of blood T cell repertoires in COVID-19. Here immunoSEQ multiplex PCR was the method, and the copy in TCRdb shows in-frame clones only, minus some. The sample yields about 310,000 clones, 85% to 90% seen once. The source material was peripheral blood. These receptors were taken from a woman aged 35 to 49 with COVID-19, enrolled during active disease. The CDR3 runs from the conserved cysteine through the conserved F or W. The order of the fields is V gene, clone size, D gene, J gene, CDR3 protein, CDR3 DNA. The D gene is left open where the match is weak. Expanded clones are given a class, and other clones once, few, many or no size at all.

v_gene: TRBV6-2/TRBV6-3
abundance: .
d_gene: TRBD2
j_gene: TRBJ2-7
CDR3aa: CASSLSGGPGEQYF
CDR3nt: TGTGCCAGCAGTTTGTCGGGAGGGCCGGGCGAGCAGTACTTC

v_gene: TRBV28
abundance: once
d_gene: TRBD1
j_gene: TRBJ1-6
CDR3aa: CASSFGTGYNSPLHF
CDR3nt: TGTGCCAGCAGTTTTGGGACAGGCTATAATTCACCCCTCCACTTT

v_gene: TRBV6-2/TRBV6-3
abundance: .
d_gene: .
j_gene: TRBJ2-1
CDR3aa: CASSPRGGIDNEQFF
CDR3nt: TGTGCCAGCAGTCCACGGGGTGGGATCGACAATGAGCAGTTCTTC

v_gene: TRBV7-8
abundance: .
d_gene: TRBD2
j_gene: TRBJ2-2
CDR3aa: CASSFWTSGGANTGELFF
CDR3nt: TGTGCCAGCAGCTTCTGGACTAGCGGGGGGGCGAACACCGGGGAGCTGTTTTTT

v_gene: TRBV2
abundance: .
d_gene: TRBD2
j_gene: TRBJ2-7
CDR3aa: CASRQTSGGSYEQYF
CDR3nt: TGTGCCAGCAGGCAAACTAGCGGTGGTTCCTACGAGCAGTACTTC

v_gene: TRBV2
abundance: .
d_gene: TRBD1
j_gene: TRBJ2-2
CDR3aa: CASTQDRGNTGELFF
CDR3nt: TGTGCCAGCACCCAGGACAGGGGTAACACCGGGGAGCTGTTTTTT

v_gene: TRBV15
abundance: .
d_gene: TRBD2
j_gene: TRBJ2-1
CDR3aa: CATSTVEGLAGGGEQFF
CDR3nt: TGTGCCACCAGCACCGTAGAGGGTCTAGCGGGGGGTGGTGAGCAGTTCTTC

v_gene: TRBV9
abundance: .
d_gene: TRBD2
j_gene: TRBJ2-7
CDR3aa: CASSPRLAQIHEQYF
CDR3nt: TGTGCCAGCAGCCCCCGACTAGCGCAAATCCACGAGCAGTACTTC

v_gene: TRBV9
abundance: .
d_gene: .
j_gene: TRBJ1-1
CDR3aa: CASSVEGGMNTEAFF
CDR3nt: TGTGCCAGCAGCGTAGAAGGGGGAATGAACACTGAAGCTTTCTTT

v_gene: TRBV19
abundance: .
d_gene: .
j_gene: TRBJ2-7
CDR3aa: CASPGVRGMNEQYF
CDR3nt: TGTGCCAGTCCGGGGGTGCGGGGTATGAACGAGCAGTACTTC

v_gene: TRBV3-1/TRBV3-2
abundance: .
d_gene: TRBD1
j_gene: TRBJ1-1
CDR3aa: CASSPWTGAEAFF
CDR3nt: TGTGCCAGCAGCCCGTGGACAGGGGCTGAAGCTTTCTTT

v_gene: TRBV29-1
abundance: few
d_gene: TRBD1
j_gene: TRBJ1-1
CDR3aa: CSVAETGGGTEAFF
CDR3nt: TGCAGCGTTGCCGAGACAGGGGGAGGCACTGAAGCTTTCTTT

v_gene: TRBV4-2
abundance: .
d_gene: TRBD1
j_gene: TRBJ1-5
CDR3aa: CASSPLPGQGSYQPQHF
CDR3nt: TGTGCCAGCAGCCCCCTTCCGGGACAGGGCTCTTATCAGCCCCAGCATTTT

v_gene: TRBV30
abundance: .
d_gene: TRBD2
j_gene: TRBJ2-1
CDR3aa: CAWNGRGVHREQFF
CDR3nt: TGTGCCTGGAATGGGCGGGGGGTCCACCGGGAGCAGTTCTTC

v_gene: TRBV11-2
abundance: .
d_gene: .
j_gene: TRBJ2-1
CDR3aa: CASRRVRINEQFF
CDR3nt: TGTGCCAGCAGGAGAGTAAGAATTAATGAGCAGTTCTTC

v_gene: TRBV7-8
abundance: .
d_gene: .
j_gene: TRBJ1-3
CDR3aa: CASSTTTGLGNTIYF
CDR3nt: TGTGCCAGCAGCACAACAACAGGGTTAGGAAACACCATATATTTT

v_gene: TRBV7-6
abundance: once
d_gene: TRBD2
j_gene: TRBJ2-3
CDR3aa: CASSSKRGGKRESTDTQYF
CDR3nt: TGTGCCAGCAGCTCAAAAAGGGGGGGGAAGCGGGAGAGCACAGATACGCAGTATTTT

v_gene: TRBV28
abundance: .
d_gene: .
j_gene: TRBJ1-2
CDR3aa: CASSSWAGSHGYTF
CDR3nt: TGTGCCAGCAGTTCGTGGGCGGGCAGTCACGGCTACACCTTC

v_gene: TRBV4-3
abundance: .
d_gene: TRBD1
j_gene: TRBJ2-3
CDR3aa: CASSPRTGGTDTQYF
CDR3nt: TGCGCCAGCAGCCCCAGGACAGGGGGCACAGATACGCAGTATTTT

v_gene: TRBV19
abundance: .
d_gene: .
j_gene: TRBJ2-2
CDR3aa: CATKPQGPNTGELFF
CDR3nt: TGTGCCACCAAGCCTCAGGGTCCCAACACCGGGGAGCTGTTTTTT

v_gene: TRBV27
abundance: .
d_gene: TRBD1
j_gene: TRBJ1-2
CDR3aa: CASSSGQGTHYTF
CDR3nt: TGTGCCAGCAGTTCGGGACAGGGGACTCACTACACCTTC

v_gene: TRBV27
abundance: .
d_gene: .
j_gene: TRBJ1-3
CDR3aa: CASSLNGYSGNTIYF
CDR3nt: TGTGCCAGCAGTTTAAACGGTTACTCTGGAAACACCATATATTTT

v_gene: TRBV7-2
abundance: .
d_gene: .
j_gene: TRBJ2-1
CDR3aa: CASSLRMSKGGNEQFF
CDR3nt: TGTGCCAGCAGCTTGCGTATGAGTAAAGGGGGCAATGAGCAGTTCTTC

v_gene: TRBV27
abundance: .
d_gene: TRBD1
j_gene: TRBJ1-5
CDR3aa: CASGQGDRPQHF
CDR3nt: TGTGCCAGCGGGCAGGGGGATCGGCCCCAGCATTTT

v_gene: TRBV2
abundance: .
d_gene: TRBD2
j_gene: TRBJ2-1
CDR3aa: CASSEAGGGNSYNEQFF
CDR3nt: TGTGCCAGCAGTGAAGCTGGGGGGGGGAACTCCTACAATGAGCAGTTCTTC

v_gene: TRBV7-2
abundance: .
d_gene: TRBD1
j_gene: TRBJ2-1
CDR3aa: CASSLVPLGTVADYNEQFF
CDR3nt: TGTGCCAGCAGCTTAGTTCCCCTCGGGACAGTTGCGGACTACAATGAGCAGTTCTTC

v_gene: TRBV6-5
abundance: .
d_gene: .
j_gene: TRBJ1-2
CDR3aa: CASSYSRGGADGYTF
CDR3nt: TGTGCCAGCAGTTACTCGAGGGGGGGCGCGGATGGCTACACCTTC

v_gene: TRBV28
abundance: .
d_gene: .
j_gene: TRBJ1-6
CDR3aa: CASSSLSSPLHF
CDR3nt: TGTGCCAGCAGCTCCTTAAGCTCACCCCTCCACTTT

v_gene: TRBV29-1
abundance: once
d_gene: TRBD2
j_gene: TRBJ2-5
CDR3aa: CSVLRPGGPVTQYF
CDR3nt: TGCAGCGTTTTAAGACCGGGGGGGCCAGTGACCCAGTACTTC

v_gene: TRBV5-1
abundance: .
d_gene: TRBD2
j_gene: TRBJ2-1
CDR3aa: CASSLGLASGGINEQFF
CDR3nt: TGCGCCAGCAGCTTGGGATTAGCTAGCGGGGGGATCAATGAGCAGTTCTTC

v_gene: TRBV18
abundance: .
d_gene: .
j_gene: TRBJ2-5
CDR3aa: CASSWQGQETQYF
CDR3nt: TGTGCCAGCTCTTGGCAGGGCCAGGAGACCCAGTACTTC

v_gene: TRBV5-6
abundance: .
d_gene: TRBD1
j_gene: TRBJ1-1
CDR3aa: CASSTLQGGTEAFF
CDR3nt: TGTGCCAGCAGCACGCTTCAGGGGGGAACTGAAGCTTTCTTT

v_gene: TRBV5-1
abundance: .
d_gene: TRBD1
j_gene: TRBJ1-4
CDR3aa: CASSPTGVTGEKLFF
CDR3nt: TGCGCCAGCAGTCCTACAGGGGTTACGGGTGAAAAACTGTTTTTT

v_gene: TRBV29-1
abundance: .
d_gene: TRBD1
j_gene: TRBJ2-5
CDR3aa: CSVDGRGRETQYF
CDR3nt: TGCAGCGTTGACGGCAGGGGGCGGGAGACCCAGTACTTC

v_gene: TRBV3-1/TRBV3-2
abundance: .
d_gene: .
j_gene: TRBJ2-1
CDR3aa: CASSLGAGAYNEQFF
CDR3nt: TGTGCCAGCAGCTTGGGGGCGGGAGCCTACAATGAGCAGTTCTTC

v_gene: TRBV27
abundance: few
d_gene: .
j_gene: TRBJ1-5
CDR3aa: CAVQGGGNQPQHF
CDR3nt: TGTGCCGTCCAAGGGGGGGGCAATCAGCCCCAGCATTTT

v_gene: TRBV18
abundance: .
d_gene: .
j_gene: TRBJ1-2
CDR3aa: CASSRSEQGNLLYGYTF
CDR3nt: TGTGCCAGCTCACGGTCGGAACAGGGTAATTTACTCTATGGCTACACCTTC

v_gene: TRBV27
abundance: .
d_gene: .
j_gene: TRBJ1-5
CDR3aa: CASSLQPGVRQPQHF
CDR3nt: TGTGCCAGCAGTTTGCAGCCAGGGGTGAGGCAGCCCCAGCATTTT

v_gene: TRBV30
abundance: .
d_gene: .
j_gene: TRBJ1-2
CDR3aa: CAWSTGSGNGYTF
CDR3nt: TGTGCCTGGAGTACGGGGTCTGGGAATGGCTACACCTTC

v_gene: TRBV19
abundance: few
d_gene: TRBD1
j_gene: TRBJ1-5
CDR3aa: CASSIKGQGVGQPQHF
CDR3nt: TGTGCCAGTAGTATTAAAGGACAGGGAGTCGGTCAGCCCCAGCATTTT

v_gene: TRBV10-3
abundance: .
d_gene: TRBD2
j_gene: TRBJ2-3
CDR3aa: CAIGGASGTSTDTQYF
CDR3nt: TGTGCCATCGGGGGGGCTAGCGGGACTAGCACAGATACGCAGTATTTT

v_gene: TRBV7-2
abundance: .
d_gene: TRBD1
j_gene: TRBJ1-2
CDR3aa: CASSISAGTGSYGYTF
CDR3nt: TGTGCCAGCAGCATTTCAGCCGGGACAGGGTCCTATGGCTACACCTTC

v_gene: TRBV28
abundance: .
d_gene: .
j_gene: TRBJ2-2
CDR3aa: CASSPRHYTGELFF
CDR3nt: TGTGCCAGCAGCCCGAGACATTACACCGGGGAGCTGTTTTTT

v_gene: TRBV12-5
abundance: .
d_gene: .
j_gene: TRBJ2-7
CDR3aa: CASAQYTEQYF
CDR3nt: TGTGCTAGTGCTCAATACACCGAGCAGTACTTC

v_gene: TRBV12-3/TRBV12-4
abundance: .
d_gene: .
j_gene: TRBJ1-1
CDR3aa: CASTPRAEAEAFF
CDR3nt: TGTGCCAGCACCCCGCGGGCAGAGGCTGAAGCTTTCTTT

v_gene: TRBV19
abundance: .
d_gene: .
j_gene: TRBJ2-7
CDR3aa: CASSMGGVGRATYEQYF
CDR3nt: TGTGCCAGTAGTATGGGAGGAGTAGGCAGGGCTACCTACGAGCAGTACTTC

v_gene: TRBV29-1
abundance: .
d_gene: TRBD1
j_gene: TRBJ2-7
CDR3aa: CSVDRTGRGEQYF
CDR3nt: TGCAGCGTCGACCGGACAGGGCGAGGGGAGCAGTACTTC

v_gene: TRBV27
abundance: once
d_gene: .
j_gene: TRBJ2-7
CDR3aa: CASSFQLQGNSEQYF
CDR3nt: TGTGCCAGCAGTTTTCAGTTACAGGGTAATAGCGAGCAGTACTTC

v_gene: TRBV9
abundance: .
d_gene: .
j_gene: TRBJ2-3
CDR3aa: CASSGGADTQYF
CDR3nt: TGTGCCAGCAGCGGAGGCGCAGATACGCAGTATTTT

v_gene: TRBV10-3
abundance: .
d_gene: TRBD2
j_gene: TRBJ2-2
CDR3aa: CAISTSGGPANTGELFF
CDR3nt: TGTGCCATCAGTACTAGCGGGGGCCCCGCGAACACCGGGGAGCTGTTTTTT

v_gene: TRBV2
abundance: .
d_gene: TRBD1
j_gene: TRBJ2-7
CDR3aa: CASSYRGSSYEQYF
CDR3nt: TGTGCCAGCAGTTACAGGGGAAGCTCCTACGAGCAGTACTTC

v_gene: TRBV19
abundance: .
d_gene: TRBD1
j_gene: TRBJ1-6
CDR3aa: CASSIYDRGNSPLHF
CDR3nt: TGTGCCAGTAGTATTTATGACAGGGGGAATTCACCCCTCCACTTT

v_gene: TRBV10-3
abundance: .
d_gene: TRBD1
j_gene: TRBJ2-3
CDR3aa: CAISEHRGEDTQYF
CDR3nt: TGTGCCATCAGTGAGCACAGGGGTGAAGATACGCAGTATTTT

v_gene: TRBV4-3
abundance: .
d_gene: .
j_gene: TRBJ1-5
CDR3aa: CASSQAAGEKPQHF
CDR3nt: TGCGCCAGCAGCCAAGCAGCGGGGGAAAAGCCCCAGCATTTT